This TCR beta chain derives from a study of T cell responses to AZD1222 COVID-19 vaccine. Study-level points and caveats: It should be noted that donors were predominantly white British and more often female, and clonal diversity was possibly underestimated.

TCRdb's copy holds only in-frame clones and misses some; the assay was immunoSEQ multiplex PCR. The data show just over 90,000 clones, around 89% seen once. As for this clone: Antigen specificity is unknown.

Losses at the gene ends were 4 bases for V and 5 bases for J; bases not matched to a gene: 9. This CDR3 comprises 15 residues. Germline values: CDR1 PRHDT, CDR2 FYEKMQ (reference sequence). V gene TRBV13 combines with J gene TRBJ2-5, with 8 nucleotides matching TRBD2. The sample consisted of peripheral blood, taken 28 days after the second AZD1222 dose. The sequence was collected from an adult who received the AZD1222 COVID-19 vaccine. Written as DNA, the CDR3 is TGTGCCAGCAGCTATAGCGGGACAAGTGAGGAGACCCAGTACTTC. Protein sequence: CASSYSGTSEETQYF. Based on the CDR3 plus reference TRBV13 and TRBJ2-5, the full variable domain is AAGVIQSPRHLIKEKRETATLKCYPIPRHDTVYWYQQGPGQDPQFLISFYEKMQSDKGSIPDRFSAQQFSDYHSELNMSSLELGDSALYFCASSYSGTSEETQYFGPGTRLLVL.